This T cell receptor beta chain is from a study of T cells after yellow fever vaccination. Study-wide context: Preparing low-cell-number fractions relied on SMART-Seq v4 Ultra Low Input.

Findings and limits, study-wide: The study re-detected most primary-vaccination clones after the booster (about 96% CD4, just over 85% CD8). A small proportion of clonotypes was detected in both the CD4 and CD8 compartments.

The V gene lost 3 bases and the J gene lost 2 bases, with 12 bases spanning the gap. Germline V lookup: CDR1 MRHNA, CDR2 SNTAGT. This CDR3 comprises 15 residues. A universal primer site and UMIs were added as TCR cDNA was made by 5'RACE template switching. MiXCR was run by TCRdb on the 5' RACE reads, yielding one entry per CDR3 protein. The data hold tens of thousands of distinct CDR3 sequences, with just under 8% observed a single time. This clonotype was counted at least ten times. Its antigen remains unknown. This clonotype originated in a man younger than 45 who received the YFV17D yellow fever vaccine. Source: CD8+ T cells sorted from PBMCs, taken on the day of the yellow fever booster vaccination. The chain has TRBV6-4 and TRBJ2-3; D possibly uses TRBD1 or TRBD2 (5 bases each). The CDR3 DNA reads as TGTGCCAGCAGTGAAGGGACGGACCACACAGATACGCAGTATTTT. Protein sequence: CASSEGTDHTDTQYF.